A selection of T cell receptor beta chains follows, all from one sample in a study of T-cell reconstitution after alpha-beta-depleted transplantation in children. Each CDR3 protein is one row after TCRdb ran MiXCR on the PCR reads. The sample shows about 290,000 distinct CDR3 sequences, less than 9.5% of them seen only once. This specimen was peripheral blood, taken 360 days after TCRalphabeta/CD19-depleted stem cell transplant. Receptor source: a female patient between 2 and 15 years old who had a stem cell transplant for Fanconi anemia, so the T cells may come from the graft donor. Both conserved end residues are part of each CDR3. The D gene is left open where the match is weak. Clone size is given for some rows only: seen once, a few or many times, or a class if the clone is expanded.

V: TRBV20-1
J: TRBJ2-3
size: many
D: NA
CDR3: CSARVGGLGDTQYF
DNA: TGCAGTGCTAGAGTAGGGGGGCTAGGAGATACGCAGTATTTT

V: TRBV20-1
J: TRBJ2-7
size: NA
D: TRBD2
CDR3: CSARGSGSLYEQYF
DNA: TGCAGTGCTAGAGGAAGCGGGAGTCTCTACGAGCAGTACTTC

V: TRBV6-1
J: TRBJ2-5
size: many
D: NA
CDR3: CASSADRLKETQYF
DNA: TGTGCCAGCAGTGCTGACAGGTTAAAAGAGACCCAGTACTTC

V: TRBV6-5
J: TRBJ2-2
size: many
D: NA
CDR3: CASSYFSAGELFF
DNA: TGTGCCAGCAGTTACTTCAGCGCCGGGGAGCTGTTTTTT

V: TRBV29-1
J: TRBJ1-2
size: many
D: TRBD1
CDR3: CSVPALDRGHGYTF
DNA: TGCAGCGTCCCCGCGTTGGACAGGGGTCATGGCTACACCTTC

V: TRBV21-1
J: TRBJ1-5
size: NA
D: NA
CDR3: CASSTQNGGCGQPQHF
DNA: TGTGCCAGCAGCACCCAAAACGGAGGGTGCGGGCAGCCCCAGCATTTT

V: TRBV24-1
J: TRBJ2-2
size: many
D: NA
CDR3: CATSEHTGELFF
DNA: TGTGCCACCAGTGAGCACACCGGGGAGCTGTTTTTT

V: TRBV29-1
J: TRBJ1-1
size: many
D: NA
CDR3: CSAFRGTGLVVTEAFF
DNA: TGCAGCGCGTTTCGAGGTACGGGTTTGGTCGTCACTGAAGCTTTCTTT

V: TRBV6-1
J: TRBJ2-3
size: many
D: TRBD1
CDR3: CASSASGTGASGDTQYF
DNA: TGTGCCAGCAGTGCCTCCGGGACAGGGGCCTCAGGGGATACGCAGTATTTT

V: TRBV6-2/TRBV6-3
J: TRBJ1-2
size: NA
D: NA
CDR3: CASSPWGRSYTF
DNA: TGTGCCAGCAGTCCCTGGGGGAGGAGCTACACCTTC

V: TRBV9
J: TRBJ2-5
size: many
D: TRBD1
CDR3: CASSVDPGGARETQYF
DNA: TGTGCCAGCAGCGTAGATCCAGGGGGCGCAAGGGAGACCCAGTACTTC

V: TRBV4-3
J: TRBJ2-6
size: many
D: NA
CDR3: CASSQDSGPGSGANVLTF
DNA: TGCGCCAGCAGCCAAGATTCGGGGCCGGGGTCTGGGGCCAACGTCCTGACTTTC

V: TRBV6-1
J: TRBJ1-1
size: NA
D: NA
CDR3: CASSRPKGGSYTEAFF
DNA: TGTGCCAGCAGCAGACCAAAAGGGGGGTCGTACACTGAAGCTTTCTTT